The table lists the clone carrying this T cell receptor beta chain with a few counts. This sample was included in a study of blood T cell repertoires in COVID-19. The wider study: Researchers got acute and convalescent COVID-19 samples from the United States, Italy and Spain. T cells, B-cell-depleted T cells, or PBMCs supplied cDNA or gDNA.

The CDR3 is 13 residues long. V lost 6 bases to trimming and J lost 7 bases, with 10 bases between them. Germline CDR1 is MNHEY and CDR2 is SMNVEV (reference sequence). In the original analysis: Reference gene primer amplification gave estimated nucleated cell counts. The method was immunoSEQ multiplex PCR; TCRdb's version includes in-frame clones alone and lacks a portion of them. D and trimming come from the DNA, and the V and J calls and clone size come from that table. The data hold about 20,000 clones, with roughly 88% observed a single time. The V call is TRBV27, the J call TRBJ1-6; D possibly corresponds to TRBD1 (5 bases). The sequenced material came from peripheral blood. This receptor was identified in a human donor in a cohort sampled during active COVID-19. As DNA, the CDR3 is TGTGCCAGCAGGGGGACTGGAAATTCACCCCTCCACTTT. Translated: CASRGTGNSPLHF.